This T cell receptor (beta chain) was captured in a study of blood T cell repertoires in COVID-19. The CDR3 is 16 residues long. Trimming cost V 2 bases and J 4 bases; bases outside gene matches: 8. CDR1 is MNHEY and CDR2 is SVGAGI in the germline V gene. This clone was seen only once. In the study's own analysis: Counts of nucleated cells, estimated from reference gene primer amplification, were obtained. Data came from immunoSEQ multiplex PCR; TCRdb stores just in-frame clones and leaves some out. That table is the source of V, J and clone size, and D and trimming were worked out from the DNA. This sample carries roughly 230,000 clones, roughly 84% of them seen once, and the ten largest clones take about 7%.

Specimen: PBMCs or T cells enriched from blood (not recorded which). The sequence came from a man aged 25 to 45 in a cohort exposed to, infected with or recovered from COVID-19 (not recorded which). The chain recombines TRBV6-5 with TRBJ2-5; 9 bases map to TRBD1. Here the CDR3 DNA reads TGTGCCAGCAGTTACCCCTCGGACAGGGGCGGAGAGACCCAGTACTTC. It is translated as CASSYPSDRGGETQYF.